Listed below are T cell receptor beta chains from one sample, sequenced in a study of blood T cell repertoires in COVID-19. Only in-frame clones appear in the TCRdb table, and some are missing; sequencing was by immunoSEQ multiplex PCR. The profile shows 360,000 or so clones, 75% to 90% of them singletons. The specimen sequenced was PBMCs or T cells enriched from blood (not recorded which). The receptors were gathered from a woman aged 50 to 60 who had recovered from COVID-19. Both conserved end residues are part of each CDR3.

CSFLAGGETQYF	TRBV29-1
CASSLNRGSGANVLTF	TRBV7-2
CASSFRPGQGGTDTQYF	TRBV2
CAWSVQGRGEQYF	TRBV30
CASSLSLAGVNEQFF	TRBV27
CASSHYGRGASSGNTIYF	TRBV5-5
CAAGASVYEQYF	TRBV19
CASSDRGGSSPPYYGYTF	TRBV2
CASDSRRRKGRYTEAFF	TRBV21-1
CASSLAQGRYYGYTF	TRBV7-2
CASSFDRSTEAFF	TRBV5-1
CASSLGTGNQPQHF	TRBV3-1/TRBV3-2
CASSYRTPLGYTF	TRBV12-3/TRBV12-4
CASRGQGNEKLFF	TRBV21-1
CASSQVGGGENTQYF	TRBV3-1/TRBV3-2
CASRGDRVSEAFF	TRBV2
CASSFVMNTEAFF	TRBV5-6
CASSSLWTVNYGYTF	TRBV27
CASSLGQNQPQHF	TRBV5-6
CASRITTSNTGELFF	TRBV5-1
CASSIGDIGQETQYF	TRBV19
CASSHRRDRGNTEAFF	TRBV14
CASSMDGGNTIYF	TRBV5-1
CASSSGTGTGGLGYTF	TRBV7-6
CASTVGTGVSYEQYF	TRBV5-1
CSVEDQQVGVRGYTF	TRBV29-1
CASSGQGARNTIYF	TRBV9
CASSPGQGYGYTF	TRBV5-6
CASSMSRTGNQPQHF	TRBV19
CASSYPAEYQPQHF	TRBV6-2/TRBV6-3
CASSPSGTVYEQYF	TRBV28
CASSFDGWRNSYNEQFF	TRBV28
CASSLWGGHNEQFF	TRBV7-9
CASTPGREYGYTF	TRBV7-2
CASSRAGGLTDTQYF	TRBV19
CASRHQGASEQFF	TRBV6-5
CSAFRTLEAFF	TRBV20-1
CASSRRVRNTEAFF	TRBV27
CASSLGTGGFGNTIYF	TRBV18
CASSFTGAGPGTF	TRBV11-3
CASSQGRTAANYGYTF	TRBV3-1/TRBV3-2
CASSYRDFSYEQYF	TRBV7-6
CASSPGGRLAPSYEQYF	TRBV5-1
CASSQERGSETQYF	TRBV14
CASPGQGHSFTEAFF	TRBV19
CASRVLAGGPKTGEGLFF	TRBV19
CSDHSRLAGPLSYNEQFF	TRBV29-1
CASSPVPGLAAKDTQYF	TRBV11-2
CASSLGQGDTGELFF	TRBV5-5
CASRALAGIYEQYF	TRBV27
CSARDQTEAFF	TRBV20-1
CASSLGRFNYGYTF	TRBV5-1
CASSLSLLNTEAFF	TRBV7-2
CAWSGTTGLGVPDTQYF	TRBV30
CASSRDRTSEQYF	TRBV6-5
CASSPFGLAVYNEQFF	TRBV13
CASSLGQRGLGKNIQYF	TRBV7-2
CASSPANTGELFF	TRBV7-9
CASRQNRGSPLHF	TRBV12-3/TRBV12-4